This TCR beta chain was captured by sequencing in a study of CD8 T cells in Susac syndrome. Study findings and constraints: A relatively small number of individuals underwent TCR sequencing and HLA analysis.

TCR beta was sequenced from blood CD8+ and CD4+ T cells. FACS enriched CD8+ TEMRA cells, while bulk CD8+ and CD4+ were negatively isolated. V dropped 1 base and J dropped 7 bases, with 13 bases sitting between them. The CDR3 consists of 14 residues. Germline CDR1 is SGHNT and CDR2 is YENEEA. Details on this clonotype: Its antigen is still unknown.

Random-hexamer reverse transcription was applied to about 0.5 to 1 ug RNA. By means of immunoSEQ multiplex PCR, TCR beta CDR3 spanning 54 Vbeta and 13 Jbeta underwent amplification. TCRdb redid the calling of the immunoSEQ multiplex PCR reads with MiXCR, one entry per CDR3 protein. Of 60,000 to 75,000 distinct CDR3 sequences in the sample, 95% are singletons; the top ten hold 0.24%. This chain joins TRBV11-3 and TRBJ2-5; no firm D call. The clonotype originates from a human donor in good health. Sequencing was done on a sample of CD8+ T cells from PBMCs. The CDR3 region is CASSLGPLAGTQYF. CDR3 nucleotide sequence: TGTGCCAGCAGCTTAGGTCCCCTCGCAGGGACCCAGTACTTC.